Below, one TCR beta chain is given with its context. The target antigen is unknown. Germline CDR1 is KGHSH and CDR2 is LQKENI. This CDR3 is 15 amino acids long. The V end lost 2 bases, the J end lost 1 base, and 11 bases lay between the germline ends. The data were obtained in a study of T cells in narcolepsy. The study's findings and limits: In some patient and control memory CD4+ samples, autoreactive clones were absent. Reportedly, autoreactive clonotypes were serially detected in patients' blood but not controls'. Autoreactive HCRT-specific and TRIB2-specific clonotypes were marked in same-patient CSF-versus-blood CD4+ comparisons.

The method was immunoSEQ multiplex PCR; TCRdb's version includes in-frame clones alone and lacks a portion of them. The table lists around 39,000 clones, about 85% of them singletons. The rearrangement uses TRBV18 and TRBJ1-1; D unclear. The source material was CD45RA- memory CD4+ T cells from PBMCs. This clonotype originated in a human donor with narcolepsy. The CDR3: CASSPAVTANTEAFF. As DNA, the CDR3 is TGTGCCAGCTCACCAGCCGTAACAGCGAACACTGAAGCTTTCTTT.